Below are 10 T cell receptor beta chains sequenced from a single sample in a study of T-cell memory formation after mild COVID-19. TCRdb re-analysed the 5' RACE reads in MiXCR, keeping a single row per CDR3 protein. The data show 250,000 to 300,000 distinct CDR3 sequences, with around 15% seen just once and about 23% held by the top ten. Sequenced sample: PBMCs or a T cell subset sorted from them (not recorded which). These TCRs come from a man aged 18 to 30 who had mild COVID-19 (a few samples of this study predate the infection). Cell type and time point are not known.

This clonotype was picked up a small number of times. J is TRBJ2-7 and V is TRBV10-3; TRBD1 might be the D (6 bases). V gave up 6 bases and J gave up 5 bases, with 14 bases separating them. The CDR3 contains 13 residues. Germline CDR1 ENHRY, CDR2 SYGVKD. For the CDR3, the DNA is TGTGCCATCAGAGCAGGGGACGGGGACGAGCAGTACGTC. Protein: CAIRAGDGDEQYV.

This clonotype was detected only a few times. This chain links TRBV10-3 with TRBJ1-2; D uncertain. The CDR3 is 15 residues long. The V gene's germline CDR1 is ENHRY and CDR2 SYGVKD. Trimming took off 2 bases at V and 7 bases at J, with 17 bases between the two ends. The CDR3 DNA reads TGTGCCATCAGTGAGAGACCACACGAGGGAAGTGGCTACACCTTC. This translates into CAISERPHEGSGYTF.

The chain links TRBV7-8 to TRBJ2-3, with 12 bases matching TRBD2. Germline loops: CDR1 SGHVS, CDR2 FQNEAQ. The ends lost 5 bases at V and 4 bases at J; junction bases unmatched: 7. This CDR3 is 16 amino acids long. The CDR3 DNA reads TGTGCCAGCAGCCCACGGACTAGCGGGGTAGCAGATACGCAGTATTTT. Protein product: CASSPRTSGVADTQYF.

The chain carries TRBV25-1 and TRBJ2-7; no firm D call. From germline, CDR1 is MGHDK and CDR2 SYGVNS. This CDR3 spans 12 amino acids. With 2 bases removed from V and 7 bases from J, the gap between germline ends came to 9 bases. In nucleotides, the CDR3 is TGTGCCAGCAGTGAACGCTTGTGGGAGCAGTACTTC. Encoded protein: CASSERLWEQYF.

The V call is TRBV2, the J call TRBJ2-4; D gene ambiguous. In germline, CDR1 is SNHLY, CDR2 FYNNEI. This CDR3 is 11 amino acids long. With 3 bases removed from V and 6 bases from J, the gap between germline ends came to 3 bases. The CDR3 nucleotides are TGTGCCAGCAGTGATGCAAACATTCAGTACTTC. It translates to CASSDANIQYF. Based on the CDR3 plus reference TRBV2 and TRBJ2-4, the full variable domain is EPEVTQTPSHQVTQMGQEVILRCVPISNHLYFYWYRQILGQKVEFLVSFYNNEISEKSEIFDDQFSVERPDGSNFTLKIRSTKLEDSAMYFCASSDANIQYFGAGTRLSVL.

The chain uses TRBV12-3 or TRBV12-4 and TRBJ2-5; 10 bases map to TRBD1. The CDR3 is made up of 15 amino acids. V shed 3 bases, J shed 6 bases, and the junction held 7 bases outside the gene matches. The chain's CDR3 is CASSFAGTGAQTQYF. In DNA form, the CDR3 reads TGTGCCAGCAGTTTTGCTGGGACAGGGGCCCAGACCCAGTACTTC.

The CDR3 nucleotides are TGTGCCAGCAGTTCTACGCGGGAGGGAGTCTTAAACATTCAGTACTTC. It yields the protein CASSSTREGVLNIQYF. The chain is built from TRBV6-2 or TRBV6-3 and TRBJ2-4; 9 nucleotides match TRBD2. After removal of 4 bases from V and 6 bases from J, the junction contained 10 bases not matched to a gene. This CDR3 spans 16 amino acids. CDR1 MNHEY and CDR2 SVGEGT come from the germline V gene.

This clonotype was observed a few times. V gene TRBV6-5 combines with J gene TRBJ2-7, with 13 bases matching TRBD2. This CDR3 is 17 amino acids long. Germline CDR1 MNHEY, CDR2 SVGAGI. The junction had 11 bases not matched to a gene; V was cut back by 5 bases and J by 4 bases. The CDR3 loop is CASSRTSGGARGYEQYF. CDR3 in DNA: TGTGCCAGCAGTCGGACTAGCGGGGGCGCCAGGGGGTACGAGCAGTACTTC.

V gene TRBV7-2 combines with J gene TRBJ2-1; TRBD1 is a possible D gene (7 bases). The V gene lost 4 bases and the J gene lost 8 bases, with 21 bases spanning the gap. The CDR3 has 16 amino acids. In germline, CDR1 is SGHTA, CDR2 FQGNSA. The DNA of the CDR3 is TGTGCCAGCAGCTGGGGGGACCCCAGGGGGGCCCATGAGCAGTTCTTC. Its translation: CASSWGDPRGAHEQFF.

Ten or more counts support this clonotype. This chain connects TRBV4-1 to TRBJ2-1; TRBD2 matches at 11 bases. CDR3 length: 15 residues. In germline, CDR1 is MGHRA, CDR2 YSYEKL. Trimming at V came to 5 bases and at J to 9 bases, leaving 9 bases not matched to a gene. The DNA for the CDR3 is TGCGCCAGCAGCGGACCTAGCGGGGGGCTCTTTGAGCAGTTCTTC. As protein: CASSGPSGGLFEQFF.